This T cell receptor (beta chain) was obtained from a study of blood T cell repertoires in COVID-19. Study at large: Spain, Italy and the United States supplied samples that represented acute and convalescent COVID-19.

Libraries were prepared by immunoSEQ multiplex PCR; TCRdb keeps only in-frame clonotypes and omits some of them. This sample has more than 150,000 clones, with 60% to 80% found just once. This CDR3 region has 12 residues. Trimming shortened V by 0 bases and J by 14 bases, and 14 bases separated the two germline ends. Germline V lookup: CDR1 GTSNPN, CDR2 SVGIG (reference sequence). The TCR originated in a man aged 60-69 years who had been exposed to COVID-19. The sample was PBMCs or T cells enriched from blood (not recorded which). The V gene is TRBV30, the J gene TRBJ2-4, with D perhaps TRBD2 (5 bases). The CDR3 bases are TGTGCCTGGAGTGTCCGGGAAAAGAGGAAGTACTTC. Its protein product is CAWSVREKRKYF.